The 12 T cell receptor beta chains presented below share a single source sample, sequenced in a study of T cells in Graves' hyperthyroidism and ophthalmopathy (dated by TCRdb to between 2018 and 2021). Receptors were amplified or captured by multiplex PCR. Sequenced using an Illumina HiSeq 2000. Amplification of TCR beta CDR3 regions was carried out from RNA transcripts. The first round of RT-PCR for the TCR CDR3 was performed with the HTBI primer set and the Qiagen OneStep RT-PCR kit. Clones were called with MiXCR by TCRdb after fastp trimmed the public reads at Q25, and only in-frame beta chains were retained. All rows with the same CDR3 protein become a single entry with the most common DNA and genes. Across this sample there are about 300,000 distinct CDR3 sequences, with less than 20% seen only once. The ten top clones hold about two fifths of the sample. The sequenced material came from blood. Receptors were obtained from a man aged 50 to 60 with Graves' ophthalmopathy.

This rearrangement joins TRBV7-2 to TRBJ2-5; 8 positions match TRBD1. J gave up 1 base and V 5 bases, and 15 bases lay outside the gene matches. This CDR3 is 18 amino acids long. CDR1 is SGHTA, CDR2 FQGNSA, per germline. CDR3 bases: TGTGCCAGCAGCCAAGGATGGGGTTCGGACAGGGCCCAAGAGACCCAGTACTTC. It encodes CASSQGWGSDRAQETQYF.

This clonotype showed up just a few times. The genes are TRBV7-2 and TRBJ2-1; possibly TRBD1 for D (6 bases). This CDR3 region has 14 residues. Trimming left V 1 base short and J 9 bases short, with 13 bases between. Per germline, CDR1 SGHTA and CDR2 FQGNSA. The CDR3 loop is CASSLGGLVAEQFF. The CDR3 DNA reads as TGTGCCAGCAGCTTAGGGGGGCTAGTTGCTGAGCAGTTCTTC.

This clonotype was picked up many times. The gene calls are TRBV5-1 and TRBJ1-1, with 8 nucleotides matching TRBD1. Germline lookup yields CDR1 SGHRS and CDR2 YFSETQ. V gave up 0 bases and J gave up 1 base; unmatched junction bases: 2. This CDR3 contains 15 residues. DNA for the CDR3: TGCGCCAGCAGCTTGGACCAGGGGGCGAACACTGAAGCTTTCTTT. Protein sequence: CASSLDQGANTEAFF.

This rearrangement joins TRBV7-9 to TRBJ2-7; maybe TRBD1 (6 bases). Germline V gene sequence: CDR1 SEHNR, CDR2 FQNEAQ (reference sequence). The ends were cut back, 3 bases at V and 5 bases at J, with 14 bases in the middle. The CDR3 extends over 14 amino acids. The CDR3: CASSFDIKGDEQYF. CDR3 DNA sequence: TGTGCCAGCAGCTTCGACATCAAGGGGGACGAGCAGTACTTC.

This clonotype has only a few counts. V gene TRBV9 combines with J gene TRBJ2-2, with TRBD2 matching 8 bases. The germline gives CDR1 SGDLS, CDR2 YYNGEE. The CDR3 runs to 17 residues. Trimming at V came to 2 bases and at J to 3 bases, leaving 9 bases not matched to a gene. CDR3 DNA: TGTGCCAGCAGCGTCGGCCCGGGAGGGCAGGACACCGGGGAGCTGTTTTTT. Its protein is CASSVGPGGQDTGELFF.

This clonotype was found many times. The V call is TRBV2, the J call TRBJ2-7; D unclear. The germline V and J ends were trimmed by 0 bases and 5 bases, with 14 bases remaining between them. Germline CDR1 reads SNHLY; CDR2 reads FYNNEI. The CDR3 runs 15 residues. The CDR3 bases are TGTGCCAGCAGTGAAGCGACGACATTAGGGAACGAGCAGTACTTC. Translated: CASSEATTLGNEQYF. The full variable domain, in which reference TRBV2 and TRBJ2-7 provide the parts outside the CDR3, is EPEVTQTPSHQVTQMGQEVILRCVPISNHLYFYWYRQILGQKVEFLVSFYNNEISEKSEIFDDQFSVERPDGSNFTLKIRSTKLEDSAMYFCASSEATTLGNEQYFGPGTRLTVT.

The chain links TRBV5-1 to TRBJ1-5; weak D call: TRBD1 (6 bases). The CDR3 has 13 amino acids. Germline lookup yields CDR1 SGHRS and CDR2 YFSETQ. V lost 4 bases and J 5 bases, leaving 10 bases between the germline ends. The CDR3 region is CASSPEGDQPQHF. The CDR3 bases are TGCGCCAGCAGCCCGGAGGGGGATCAGCCCCAGCATTTT.

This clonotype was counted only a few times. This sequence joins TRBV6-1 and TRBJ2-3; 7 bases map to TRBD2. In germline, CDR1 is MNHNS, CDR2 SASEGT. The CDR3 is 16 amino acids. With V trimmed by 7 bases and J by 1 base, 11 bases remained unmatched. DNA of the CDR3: TGTGCCAGCACCAACACGGGGCTAGCGGGCACAGATACGCAGTATTTT. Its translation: CASTNTGLAGTDTQYF.

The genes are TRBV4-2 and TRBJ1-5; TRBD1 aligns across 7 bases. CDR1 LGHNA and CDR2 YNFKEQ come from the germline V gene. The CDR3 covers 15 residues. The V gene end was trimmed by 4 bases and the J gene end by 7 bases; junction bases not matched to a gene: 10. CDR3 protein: CASSPGQERGQPQHF. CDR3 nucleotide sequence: TGTGCCAGCAGCCCAGGACAGGAACGCGGCCAGCCCCAGCATTTT.

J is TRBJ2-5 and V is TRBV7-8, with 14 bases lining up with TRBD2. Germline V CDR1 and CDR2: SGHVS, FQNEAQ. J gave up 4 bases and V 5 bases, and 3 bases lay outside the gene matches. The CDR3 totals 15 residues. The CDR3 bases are TGTGCCAGCAGCCAGACTAGCGGGAGGGTAGAGACCCAGTACTTC. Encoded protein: CASSQTSGRVETQYF.

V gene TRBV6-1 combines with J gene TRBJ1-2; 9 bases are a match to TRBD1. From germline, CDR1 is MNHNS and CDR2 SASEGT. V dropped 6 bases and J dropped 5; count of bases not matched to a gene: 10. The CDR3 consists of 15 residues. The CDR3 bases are TGTGCCAGCAGGACCCAAAAAGGACAGGGGTATGGCTACACCTTC. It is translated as CASRTQKGQGYGYTF.

Here the CDR3 DNA reads TGCAGTGCTAGAGGGAGGGCCTCTTACTACGAGCAGTACTTC. It translates to CSARGRASYYEQYF. V and J are TRBV20-1 and TRBJ2-7; the D gene is possibly TRBD2 (6 bases). CDR1 is DFQATT and CDR2 is SNEGSKA in the germline V gene (reference sequence). Deletions cut 1 base from V and 3 bases from J, with 13 bases between. This CDR3 has 14 residues.